The 6 T cell receptor beta chains reported below all come from one sample, sequenced in a study of shared clonotypes between healthy human individuals. Repertoires were generated with immunoSEQ multiplex PCR, while TCRdb's copy carries only in-frame clones and drops some. The sample lists about 1.1 million clones, 60% to 80% seen once, with 0.89% in the top ten. The specimen was memory CD4+ T cells from PBMCs. The subset was: CD45RA-negative fraction. The receptor source for this set is a man younger than 35 in good health. Some clones in this sample may be carry-over from other donors' samples.

This rearrangement joins TRBV5-4 to TRBJ2-3, with 10 bases identical to TRBD1. V trimming: 3 bases; J trimming: 3 bases; junction bases outside the gene matches: 4. The V gene's germline CDR1 is SGHNT and CDR2 YYREEE (reference sequence). This CDR3 is built from 15 residues. In DNA, the CDR3 is TGTGCCAGCAGCTACGACAGGGGGCAAACAGATACGCAGTATTTT. Translated: CASSYDRGQTDTQYF. The variable domain in full, with the rest retrieved from reference TRBV5-4 and TRBJ2-3, is ETGVTQSPTHLIKTRGQQVTLRCSSQSGHNTVSWYQQALGQGPQFIFQYYREEENGRGNFPPRFSGLQFPNYSSELNVNALELDDSALYLCASSYDRGQTDTQYFGPGTRLTVL.

As to this clone: This CDR3 is also generated by other DNA sequences in the sample. The rearrangement joins TRBV7-3 to TRBJ2-2; the D is unclear. V shed 1 base and J shed 7 bases, with 1 base lying between them. CDR1 and CDR2 (germline): SGHTA, FQGTGA. The CDR3 totals 11 residues. DNA for the CDR3: TGTGCCAGCAGCTTAAACGGGGAGCTGTTTTTT. This codes for CASSLNGELFF.

Turning to this clone: The same CDR3 also results from other DNA sequences found in this sample. The chain carries TRBV5-1 and TRBJ1-3; D unclear. This CDR3 is 14 amino acids long. Germline V CDR1 and CDR2: SGHRS, YFSETQ. Trimming left V 3 bases short and J 1 base short, with 8 bases between. This chain's CDR3 is CASSSGGSGNTIYF. DNA of the CDR3: TGCGCCAGCAGCTCCGGAGGTTCTGGAAACACCATATATTTT.

This clone came up once. The CDR3 nucleotides are TGCGCCAGCAGCTTGGCGATGACCCAGTACTTC. Residues: CASSLAMTQYF. The chain employs TRBV5-1 and TRBJ2-5; D is unclear. Germline assignment: CDR1 SGHRS and CDR2 YFSETQ. This CDR3 comprises 11 residues. Deletions cut 0 bases from V and 7 bases from J, with 4 bases between.

V gene TRBV27 combines with J gene TRBJ2-7, with D maybe TRBD1 (5 bases). The CDR3 sequence is 14 residues long. The V gene's germline CDR1 is MNHEY and CDR2 SMNVEV (reference sequence). V lost 7 bases to trimming and J lost 3 bases, with 16 bases between them. CDR3 nucleotide sequence: TGTGCCAGCACTGCTACAGGACGCTACTACGAGCAGTACTTC. Its protein is CASTATGRYYEQYF.

The chain recombines TRBV5-1 with TRBJ1-1; 8 nucleotides align to TRBD1. From germline, CDR1 is SGHRS and CDR2 YFSETQ. This CDR3 has 17 residues. V was clipped by 5 bases and J by 0 bases; unmatched bases: 12. The CDR3 reads CASRNSGGGGLNTEAFF. CDR3 nucleotides: TGCGCCAGCAGAAATTCAGGGGGCGGAGGCTTGAACACTGAAGCTTTCTTT.